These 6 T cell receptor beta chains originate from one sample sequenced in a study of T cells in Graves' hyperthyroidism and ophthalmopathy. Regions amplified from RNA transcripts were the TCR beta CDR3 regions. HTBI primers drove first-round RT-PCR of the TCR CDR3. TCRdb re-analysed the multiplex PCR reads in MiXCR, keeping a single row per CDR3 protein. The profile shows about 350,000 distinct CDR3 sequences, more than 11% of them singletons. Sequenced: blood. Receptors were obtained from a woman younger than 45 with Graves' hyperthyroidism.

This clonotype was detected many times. CDR3 protein: CASSLGIVVLAGVSEQFF. CDR3 DNA sequence: TGTGCCAGCAGCTTAGGCATAGTCGTCCTAGCGGGAGTCAGTGAGCAGTTCTTC. The genes are TRBV7-3 and TRBJ2-1; 10 bases fit TRBD2. V lost 2 bases, J lost 9 bases, and 16 bases stayed unmatched. CDR3 length: 18 residues. CDR1 and CDR2 (germline): SGHTA, FQGTGA.

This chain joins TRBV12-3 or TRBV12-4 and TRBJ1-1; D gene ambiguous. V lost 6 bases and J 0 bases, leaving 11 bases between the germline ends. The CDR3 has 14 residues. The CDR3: CASSVGSMNTEAFF. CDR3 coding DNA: TGTGCCAGCAGCGTCGGGAGTATGAACACTGAAGCTTTCTTT.

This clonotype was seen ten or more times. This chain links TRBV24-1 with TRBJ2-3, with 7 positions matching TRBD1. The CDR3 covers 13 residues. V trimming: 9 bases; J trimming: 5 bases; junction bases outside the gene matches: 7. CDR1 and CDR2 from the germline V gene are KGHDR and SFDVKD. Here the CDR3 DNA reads TGTGCCACCGAGACAGGGCCGGAAGATACGCAGTATTTT. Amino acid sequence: CATETGPEDTQYF.

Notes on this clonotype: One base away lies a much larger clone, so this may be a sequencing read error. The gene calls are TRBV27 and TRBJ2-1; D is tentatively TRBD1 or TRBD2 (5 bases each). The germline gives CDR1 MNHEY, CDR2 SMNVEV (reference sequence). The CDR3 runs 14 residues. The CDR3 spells CASSFTPRGGERFF. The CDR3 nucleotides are TGTGCCAGCAGTTTCACCCCCCGGGGCGGTGAGCGGTTCTTC.

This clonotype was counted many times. In DNA, the CDR3 is TGTGCCAGCAGTCCCACTCCAGGGTACGGAGAAAAACTGTTTTTT. Translating it yields CASSPTPGYGEKLFF. The chain joins TRBV28 to TRBJ1-4; D possibly corresponds to TRBD1 (5 bases). The germline V and J ends were trimmed by 5 bases and 8 bases, with 18 bases remaining between them. CDR3 length: 15 residues. In germline, CDR1 is MDHEN, CDR2 SYDVKM.

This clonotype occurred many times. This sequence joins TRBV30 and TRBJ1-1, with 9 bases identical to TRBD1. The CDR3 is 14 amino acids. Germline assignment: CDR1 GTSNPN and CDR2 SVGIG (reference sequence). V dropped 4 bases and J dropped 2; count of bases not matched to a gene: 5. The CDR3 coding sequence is TGTGCCTGGACCCCAACAGGGGGCAACACTGAAGCTTTCTTT. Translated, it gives CAWTPTGGNTEAFF.